Listed here is a single T cell receptor beta chain. No antigen is known for it. Per germline, CDR1 WSHSY and CDR2 SAAADI. Trimming pared 6 bases from V and 7 bases from J, leaving 12 bases between. The CDR3 is 13 amino acids. This sample was taken from a study of shared clonotypes between healthy human individuals. Across the whole study: For every donor, three CD4 naive, three CD4 memory, two CD8 naive and one CD8 memory plates were used.

Findings of the study overall: Sampling covered blood only; tissue repertoires likely differ. Non-shared clonotypes displayed generation probabilities falling below those of clonotypes present in all four donors.

In replicate PCRs of sorted subsets, 150 to 200 ng DNA, roughly 27,000 T cell genomes, was used. Data came from immunoSEQ multiplex PCR; TCRdb stores just in-frame clones and leaves some out. The sample has 2 million or so clones; roughly 94% are singletons. J is TRBJ2-2 and V is TRBV10-2; D may match TRBD1 or TRBD2 (5 bases each). This TCR derives from a man younger than 35 in good health. The sample consisted of naive CD4+ T cells sorted from blood. The subset is: CD45RA+ positively selected. The CDR3 sequence is CASSQGVVGELFF. Written as DNA, the CDR3 is TGCGCCAGCAGCCAGGGAGTGGTCGGGGAGCTGTTTTTT.